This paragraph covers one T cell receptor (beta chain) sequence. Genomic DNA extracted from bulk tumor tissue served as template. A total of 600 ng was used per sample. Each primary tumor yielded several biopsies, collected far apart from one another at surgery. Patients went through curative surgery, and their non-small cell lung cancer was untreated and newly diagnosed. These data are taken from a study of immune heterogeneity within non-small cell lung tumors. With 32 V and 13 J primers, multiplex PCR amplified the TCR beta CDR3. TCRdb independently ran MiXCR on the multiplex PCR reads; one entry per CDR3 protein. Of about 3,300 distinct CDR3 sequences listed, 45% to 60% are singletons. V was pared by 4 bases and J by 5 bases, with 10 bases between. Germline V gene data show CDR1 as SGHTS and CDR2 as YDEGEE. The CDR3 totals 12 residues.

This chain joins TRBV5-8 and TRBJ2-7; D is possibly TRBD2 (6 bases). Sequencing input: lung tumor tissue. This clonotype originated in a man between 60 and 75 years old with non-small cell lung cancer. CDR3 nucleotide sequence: TGTGCCAGCAGCCCTCGGAGGGACGAGCAGTACTTC. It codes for CASSPRRDEQYF.